This T cell receptor (beta chain) appears in the sequencing data of a study of blood T cell repertoires in COVID-19. About the research overall: Sources were T cells, B-cell-depleted T cells, or PBMCs; the material itself was cDNA or gDNA.

The CDR3 contains 15 residues. Deletions cut 5 bases from V and 0 bases from J, with 11 bases between. The germline V gene has CDR1 SGHVS and CDR2 FQNEAQ. Per the study methods: Scientists estimated how many nucleated cells there were by amplifying reference gene primers. TCRdb's table, derived via immunoSEQ multiplex PCR, lists solely in-frame clones and lacks some. The D gene and trimming were derived from the DNA, and the V and J assignments and clone size from that table. Of some 150,000 clones listed, roughly 79% are singletons. The rearrangement joins TRBV7-8 to TRBJ1-5, with D tentatively TRBD1 (6 bases). Specimen: peripheral blood. The source is a man aged 50 or older with active or convalescent COVID-19. CDR3: CASSQGQASNQPQHF. CDR3 bases: TGTGCCAGCAGCCAGGGGCAGGCTAGCAATCAGCCCCAGCATTTT.